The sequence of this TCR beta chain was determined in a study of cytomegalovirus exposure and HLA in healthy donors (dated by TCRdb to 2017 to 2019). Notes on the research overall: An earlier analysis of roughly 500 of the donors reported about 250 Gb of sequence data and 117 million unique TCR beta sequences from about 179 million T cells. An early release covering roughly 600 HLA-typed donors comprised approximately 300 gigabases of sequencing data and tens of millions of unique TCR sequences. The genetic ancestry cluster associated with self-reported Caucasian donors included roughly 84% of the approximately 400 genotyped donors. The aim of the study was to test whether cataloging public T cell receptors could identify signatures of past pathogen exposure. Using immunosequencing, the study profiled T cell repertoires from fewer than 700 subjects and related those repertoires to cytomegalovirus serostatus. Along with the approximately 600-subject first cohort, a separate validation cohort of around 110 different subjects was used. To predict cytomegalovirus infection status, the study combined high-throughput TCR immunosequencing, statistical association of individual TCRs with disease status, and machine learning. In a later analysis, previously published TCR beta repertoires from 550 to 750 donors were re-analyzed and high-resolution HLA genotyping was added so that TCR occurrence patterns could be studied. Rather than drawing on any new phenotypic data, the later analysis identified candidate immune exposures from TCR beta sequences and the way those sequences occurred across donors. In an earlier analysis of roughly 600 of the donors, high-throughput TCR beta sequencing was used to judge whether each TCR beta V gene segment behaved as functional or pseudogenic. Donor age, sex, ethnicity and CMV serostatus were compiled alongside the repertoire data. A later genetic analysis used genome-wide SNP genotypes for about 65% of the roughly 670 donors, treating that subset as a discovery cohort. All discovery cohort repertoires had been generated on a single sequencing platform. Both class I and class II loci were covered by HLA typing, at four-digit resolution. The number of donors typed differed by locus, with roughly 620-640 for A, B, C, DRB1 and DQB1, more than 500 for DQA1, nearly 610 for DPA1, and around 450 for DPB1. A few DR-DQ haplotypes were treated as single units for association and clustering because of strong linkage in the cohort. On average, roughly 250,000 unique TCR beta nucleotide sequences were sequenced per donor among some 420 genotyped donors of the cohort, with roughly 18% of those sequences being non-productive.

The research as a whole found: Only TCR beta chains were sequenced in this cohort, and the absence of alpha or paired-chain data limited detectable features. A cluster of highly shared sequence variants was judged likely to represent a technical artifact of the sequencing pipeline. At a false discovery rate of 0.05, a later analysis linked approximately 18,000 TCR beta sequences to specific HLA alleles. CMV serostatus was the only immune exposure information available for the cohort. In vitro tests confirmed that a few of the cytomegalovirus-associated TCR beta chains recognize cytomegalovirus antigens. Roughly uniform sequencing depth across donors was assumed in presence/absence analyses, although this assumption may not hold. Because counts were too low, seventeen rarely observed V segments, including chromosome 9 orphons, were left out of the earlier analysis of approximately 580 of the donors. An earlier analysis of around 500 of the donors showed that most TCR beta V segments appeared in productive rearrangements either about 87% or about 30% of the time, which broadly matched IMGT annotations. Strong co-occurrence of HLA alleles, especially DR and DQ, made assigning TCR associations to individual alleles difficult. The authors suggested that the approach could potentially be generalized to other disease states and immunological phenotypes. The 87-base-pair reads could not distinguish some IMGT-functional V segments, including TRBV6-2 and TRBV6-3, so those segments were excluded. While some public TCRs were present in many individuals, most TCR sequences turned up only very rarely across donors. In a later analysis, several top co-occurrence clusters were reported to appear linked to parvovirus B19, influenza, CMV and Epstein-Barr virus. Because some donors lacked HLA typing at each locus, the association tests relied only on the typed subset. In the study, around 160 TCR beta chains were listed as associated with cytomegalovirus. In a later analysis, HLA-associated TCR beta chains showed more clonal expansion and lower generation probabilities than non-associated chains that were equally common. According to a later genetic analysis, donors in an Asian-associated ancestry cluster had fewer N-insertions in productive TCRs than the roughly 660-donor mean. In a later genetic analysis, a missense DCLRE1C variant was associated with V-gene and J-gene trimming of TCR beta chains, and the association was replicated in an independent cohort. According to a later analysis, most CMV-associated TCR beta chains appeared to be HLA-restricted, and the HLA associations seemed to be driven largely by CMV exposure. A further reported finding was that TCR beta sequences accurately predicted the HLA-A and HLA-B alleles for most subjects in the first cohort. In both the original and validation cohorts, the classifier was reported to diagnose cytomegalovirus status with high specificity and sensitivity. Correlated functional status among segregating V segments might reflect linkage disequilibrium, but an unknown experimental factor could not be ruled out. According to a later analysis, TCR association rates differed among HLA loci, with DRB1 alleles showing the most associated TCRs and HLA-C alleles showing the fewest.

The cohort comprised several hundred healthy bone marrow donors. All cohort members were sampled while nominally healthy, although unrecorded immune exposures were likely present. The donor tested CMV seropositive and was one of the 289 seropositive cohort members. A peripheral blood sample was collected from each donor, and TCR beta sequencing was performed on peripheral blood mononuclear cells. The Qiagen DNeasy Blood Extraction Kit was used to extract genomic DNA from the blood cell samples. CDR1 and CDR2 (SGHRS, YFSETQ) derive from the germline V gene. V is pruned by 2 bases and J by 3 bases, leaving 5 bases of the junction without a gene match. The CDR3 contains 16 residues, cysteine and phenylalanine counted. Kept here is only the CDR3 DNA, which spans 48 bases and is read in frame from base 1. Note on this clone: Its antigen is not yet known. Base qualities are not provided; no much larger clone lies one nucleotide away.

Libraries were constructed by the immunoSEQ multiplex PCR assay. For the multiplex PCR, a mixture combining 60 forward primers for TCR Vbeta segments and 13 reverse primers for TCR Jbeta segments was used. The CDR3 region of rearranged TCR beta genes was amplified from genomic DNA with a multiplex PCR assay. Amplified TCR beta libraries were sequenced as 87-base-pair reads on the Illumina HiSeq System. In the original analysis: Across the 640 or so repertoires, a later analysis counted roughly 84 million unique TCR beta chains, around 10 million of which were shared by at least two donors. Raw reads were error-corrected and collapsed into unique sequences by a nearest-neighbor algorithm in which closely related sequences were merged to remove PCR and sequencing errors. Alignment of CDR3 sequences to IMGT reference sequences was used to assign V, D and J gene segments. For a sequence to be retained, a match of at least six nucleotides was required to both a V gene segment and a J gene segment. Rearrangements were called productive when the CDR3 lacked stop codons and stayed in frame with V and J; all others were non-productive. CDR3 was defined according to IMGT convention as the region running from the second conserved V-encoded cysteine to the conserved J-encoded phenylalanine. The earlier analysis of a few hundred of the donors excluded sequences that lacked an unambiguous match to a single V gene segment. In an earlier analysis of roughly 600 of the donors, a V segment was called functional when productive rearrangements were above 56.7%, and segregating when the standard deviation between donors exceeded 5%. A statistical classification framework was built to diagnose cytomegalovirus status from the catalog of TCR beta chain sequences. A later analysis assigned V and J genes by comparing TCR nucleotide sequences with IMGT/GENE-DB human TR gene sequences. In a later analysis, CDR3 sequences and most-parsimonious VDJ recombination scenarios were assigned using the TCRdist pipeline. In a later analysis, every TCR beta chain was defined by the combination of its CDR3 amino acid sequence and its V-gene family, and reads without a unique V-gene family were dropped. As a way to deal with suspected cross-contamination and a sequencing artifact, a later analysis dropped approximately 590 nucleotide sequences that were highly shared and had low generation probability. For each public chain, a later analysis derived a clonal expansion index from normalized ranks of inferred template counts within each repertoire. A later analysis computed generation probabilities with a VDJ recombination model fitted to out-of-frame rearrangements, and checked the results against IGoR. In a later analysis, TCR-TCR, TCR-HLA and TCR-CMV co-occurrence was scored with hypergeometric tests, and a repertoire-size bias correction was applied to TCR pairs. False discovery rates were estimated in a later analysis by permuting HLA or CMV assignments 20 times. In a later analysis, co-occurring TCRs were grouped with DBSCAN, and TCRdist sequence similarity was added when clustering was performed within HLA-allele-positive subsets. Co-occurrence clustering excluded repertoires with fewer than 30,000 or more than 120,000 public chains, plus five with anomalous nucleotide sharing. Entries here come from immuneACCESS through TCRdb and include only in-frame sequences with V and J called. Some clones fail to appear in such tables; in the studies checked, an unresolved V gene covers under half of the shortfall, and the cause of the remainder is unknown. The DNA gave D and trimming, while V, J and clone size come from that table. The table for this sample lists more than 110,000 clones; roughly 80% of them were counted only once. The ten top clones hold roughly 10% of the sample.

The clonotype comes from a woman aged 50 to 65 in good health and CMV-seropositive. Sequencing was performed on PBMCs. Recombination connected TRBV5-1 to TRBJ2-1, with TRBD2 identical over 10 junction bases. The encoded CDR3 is CASSLAGGEGYNEQFF. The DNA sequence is TGCGCCAGCAGCTTAGCGGGGGGGGAAGGCTACAATGAGCAGTTCTTC.